A single sample is the source of the 29 T cell receptor beta chains below, sequenced in a study of T cell clonotyping in hematopoietic cell transplantation. Sequencing used immunoSEQ multiplex PCR; TCRdb keeps in-frame clones, though not all of them. The sample shows under 9,000 clones, about three fifths of them seen only once. The sequenced sample was peripheral blood mononuclear cells, obtained 100 days after allogeneic stem cell transplant. These receptor sequences come from a male patient aged 60 to 75 who had an allogeneic stem cell transplant from an unrelated donor, so the T cells may come from the graft donor. Some clones in this sample may be carry-over from other donors' samples.

A few counts support this clone. This chain's CDR3 is CASSLYDPGREVDEQYF. DNA for the CDR3: TGTGCCAGCAGTTTATACGACCCCGGGAGGGAAGTCGACGAGCAGTACTTC. J is TRBJ2-7 and V is TRBV27; 8 positions match TRBD2. The CDR3 has 17 residues. Germline-derived CDR1 and CDR2 are MNHEY and SMNVEV (reference sequence). J was trimmed by 5 bases and V by 1 base; bases with no gene match: 13.

This clone was recorded a few times. The CDR3 nucleotides are TGTGCCTGGGAGAAACTAGACTATGGCTACACCTTC. It yields the protein CAWEKLDYGYTF. The V gene is TRBV30, the J gene TRBJ1-2; D call uncertain. CDR1 and CDR2 from the germline V gene are GTSNPN and SVGIG (reference sequence). The germline V and J ends were trimmed by 5 bases and 3 bases, with 10 bases remaining between them. The CDR3 is 12 amino acids.

This clone rates as medium-sized. The chain has TRBV19 and TRBJ1-4; D is ambiguous. This CDR3 is built from 14 residues. Trimming left V 5 bases short and J 7 bases short, with 14 bases between. Germline V CDR1 and CDR2: LNHDA, SQIVND (reference sequence). CDR3 coding DNA: TGTGCCAGTAGTGATTCTCAAGGGATTGAAAAACTGTTTTTT. Translation: CASSDSQGIEKLFF.

The gene calls are TRBV4-1 and TRBJ2-1; 7 nucleotides align to TRBD1. The CDR3 runs to 14 residues. V dropped 4 bases and J dropped 6; count of bases not matched to a gene: 6. The germline V gene encodes CDR1 MGHRA and CDR2 YSYEKL. This CDR3 reads CASSPYRGINEQFF. The CDR3 region has the DNA TGCGCCAGCAGCCCTTACAGGGGAATCAATGAGCAGTTCTTC.

This clone counts as medium-sized. This chain joins TRBV5-5 and TRBJ1-2; TRBD1 matches 7 bases. J lost 5 bases, V lost 4 bases, and 14 bases had no gene match. CDR1 and CDR2 (germline): SGHKS, YYEKEE (reference sequence). CDR3 length: 16 amino acids. The CDR3 DNA follows: TGTGCCAGCAGCCACTCCACGTTGACAGGGACTTATGGCTACACCTTC. Its translation is CASSHSTLTGTYGYTF.

V gene TRBV5-1 combines with J gene TRBJ2-5; no firm D call. With 3 bases removed from V and 5 bases from J, the gap between germline ends came to 8 bases. CDR3 length: 12 residues. CDR1 is SGHRS and CDR2 is YFSETQ in the germline V gene. CDR3 amino acids: CASSWPEETQYF. The CDR3 DNA reads TGCGCCAGCAGCTGGCCGGAGGAGACCCAGTACTTC.

The genes are TRBV2 and TRBJ2-6; 7 bases agree with TRBD1. V lost 6 bases, J lost 3 bases, and 5 bases stayed unmatched. Germline loops: CDR1 SNHLY, CDR2 FYNNEI. The CDR3 is 15 residues long. CDR3 protein: CASRVTGVGANVLTF. In DNA form, the CDR3 reads TGTGCCAGCAGAGTCACAGGGGTTGGGGCCAACGTCCTGACTTTC.

The chain uses TRBV5-1 and TRBJ2-2; 7 nucleotides align to TRBD2. The J segment lost 2 bases and the V segment lost 4 bases, leaving 5 bases of the junction unmatched. The V gene's germline CDR1 is SGHRS and CDR2 YFSETQ. This CDR3 spans 15 amino acids. The CDR3 bases are TGCGCCAGCAGCGGGGGGGACGCTAACACCGGGGAGCTGTTTTTT. This translates into CASSGGDANTGELFF.

J is TRBJ2-7 and V is TRBV7-2, with 7 bases that match TRBD2. Unmatched junction bases numbered 6, after V lost 1 base and J lost 3 bases. Germline CDR1 reads SGHTA; CDR2 reads FQGNSA. The CDR3 contains 15 residues. CDR3: CASSLGRGMDYEQYF. In DNA form, the CDR3 reads TGTGCCAGCAGCTTAGGGCGGGGGATGGACTACGAGCAGTACTTC.

V and J are TRBV19 and TRBJ1-2; 7 bases match TRBD1. Germline values: CDR1 LNHDA, CDR2 SQIVND (reference sequence). The trim removed 6 bases at V and 4 bases at J, leaving 11 bases unmatched. This CDR3 has 15 amino acids. CDR3 DNA: TGTGCCAGTAGGACTTCGGGACAGTTTCTCTATGGCTACACCTTC. Its protein product is CASRTSGQFLYGYTF.

The chain employs TRBV28 and TRBJ1-1, with 9 bases lining up with TRBD1. Germline V gene sequence: CDR1 MDHEN, CDR2 SYDVKM. V shed 5 bases and J 8 bases; nucleotides not matched to a gene: 9. There are 14 residues in the CDR3. The CDR3 reads CASSPRGQGREAFF. The DNA for the CDR3 is TGTGCCAGCAGTCCCAGGGGACAGGGTAGAGAAGCTTTCTTT.

The chain recombines TRBV30 with TRBJ2-2, with a weak D call TRBD1 (7 bases). This CDR3 is 17 amino acids long. The V end lost 2 bases, the J end lost 3 bases, and 19 bases lay between the germline ends. Germline V gene sequence: CDR1 GTSNPN, CDR2 SVGIG (reference sequence). In DNA, the CDR3 is TGTGCCTGGAGTCCCCCTGGGGCCAGGGGGGACACCGGGGAGCTGTTTTTT. It specifies CAWSPPGARGDTGELFF.

The chain links TRBV11-2 to TRBJ1-3; 10 bases agree with TRBD1. The V gene end was trimmed by 2 bases and the J gene end by 7 bases; junction bases not matched to a gene: 5. The length of the CDR3 is 15 residues. Germline assignment: CDR1 SGHAT and CDR2 FQNNGV. CDR3 in DNA: TGTGCCAGCAGCTTATGGTTGGGACAGGGGAACACCATATATTTT. It yields the protein CASSLWLGQGNTIYF.

The chain employs TRBV11-2 and TRBJ2-3; D remains ambiguous. Germline CDR1 SGHAT, CDR2 FQNNGV. V gave up 4 bases and J gave up 3 bases, with 8 bases separating them. This CDR3 is built from 13 residues. CDR3 protein: CASSSRVTDTQYF. The CDR3 region has the DNA TGTGCCAGCAGCTCGAGAGTTACAGATACGCAGTATTTT. Using reference TRBV11-2 and TRBJ2-3 for the parts outside the CDR3, the full variable domain is EAGVAQSPRYKIIEKRQSVAFWCNPISGHATLYWYQQILGQGPKLLIQFQNNGVVDDSQLPKDRFSAERLKGVDSTLKIQPAKLEDSAVYLCASSSRVTDTQYFGPGTRLTVL.

This chain uses TRBV6-5 with TRBJ2-5, with D perhaps TRBD1 (5 bases). Germline values: CDR1 MNHEY, CDR2 SVGAGI. V shed 5 bases and J shed 0 bases, with 7 bases lying between them. The CDR3 is made up of 13 amino acids. The CDR3 region has the DNA TGTGCCAGCAGTCTGACAGACCAAGAGACCCAGTACTTC. Amino acid sequence: CASSLTDQETQYF.

This sequence joins TRBV19 and TRBJ2-7, with TRBD1 identical over 7 bases. CDR1 is LNHDA, CDR2 SQIVND, per germline (reference sequence). J lost 0 bases, V lost 3 bases, and 2 bases had no gene match. This CDR3 comprises 14 residues. The CDR3 bases are TGTGCCAGTAGTATCCGGGACAGCTCCTACGAGCAGTACTTC. Its translation is CASSIRDSSYEQYF. Combining the CDR3 with reference TRBV19 and TRBJ2-7 gives the whole variable domain DGGITQSPKYLFRKEGQNVTLSCEQNLNHDAMYWYRQDPGQGLRLIYYSQIVNDFQKGDIAEGYSVSREKKESFPLTVTSAQKNPTAFYLCASSIRDSSYEQYFGPGTRLTVT.

The chain is built from TRBV6-1 and TRBJ1-5; D ambiguous. The germline V gene encodes CDR1 MNHNS and CDR2 SASEGT. This CDR3 has 16 residues. Trimming left V 2 bases short and J 5 bases short, with 16 bases between. The CDR3 spells CASSELSGTAYQPQHF. CDR3 coding DNA: TGTGCCAGCAGTGAACTTAGTGGAACAGCTTATCAGCCCCAGCATTTT.

The sample holds a few counts of this clone. The chain combines TRBV5-4 with TRBJ2-2; D may be TRBD1 (6 bases). CDR1 and CDR2 (germline): SGHNT, YYREEE (reference sequence). V was trimmed by 3 bases and J by 6 bases, leaving 9 bases between them. The CDR3 extends over 13 amino acids. CDR3 sequence (DNA): TGTGCCAGCAGCTCGCAGGGGTCCGGGGAGCTGTTTTTT. Its protein product is CASSSQGSGELFF.

V usage is TRBV25-1 and J usage is TRBJ2-5, with D hard to call. V was cut by 3 bases and J by 4 bases, with 18 bases left in between. Germline V gives CDR1 MGHDK, CDR2 SYGVNS. The CDR3 runs 16 residues. Here the CDR3 DNA reads TGTGCCAGCAGTGATCGGCAGACCCACCCCGGAGAGACCCAGTACTTC. It yields the protein CASSDRQTHPGETQYF.

This clone was seen more than once but under ten times. The gene calls are TRBV9 and TRBJ1-5; no clear D. This CDR3 is 14 amino acids long. The V end lost 4 bases, the J end lost 8 bases, and 16 bases lay between the germline ends. Looked up from germline, CDR1 is SGDLS and CDR2 is YYNGEE. The CDR3 sequence is CASSKMTGPEPQHF. The CDR3 nucleotides read TGTGCCAGCAGCAAAATGACCGGACCGGAGCCCCAGCATTTT.

This clone was detected a few times. This rearrangement joins TRBV6-5 to TRBJ2-7, with D possibly being TRBD2 (6 bases). Trimming pared 6 bases from V and 3 bases from J, leaving 18 bases between. Looked up from germline, CDR1 is MNHEY and CDR2 is SVGAGI. This CDR3 is built from 15 residues. In DNA form, the CDR3 reads TGTGCCAGCAGCCTCCCTCGGGACGGGGGCTACGAGCAGTACTTC. The encoded protein is CASSLPRDGGYEQYF.

The J gene is TRBJ1-1, the V gene TRBV19; D unresolved. Between the trimmed V and J ends, which lost 5 bases and 0 bases, there was a span of 10 bases. From germline, CDR1 is LNHDA and CDR2 SQIVND (reference sequence). This CDR3 comprises 14 residues. The CDR3 is CASSPAGVNTEAFF. In nucleotides, the CDR3 is TGTGCCAGTAGTCCTGCGGGTGTGAACACTGAAGCTTTCTTT.

The chain links TRBV6-5 to TRBJ1-5, with D perhaps matching TRBD1 (6 bases). Germline-derived CDR1 and CDR2 are MNHEY and SVGAGI. V shed 6 bases and J shed 5 bases, with 14 bases lying between them. The CDR3 spans 14 residues. The CDR3 DNA reads TGTGCCAGCAGCAGCGGACAGCACGATCAGCCCCAGCATTTT. It specifies CASSSGQHDQPQHF.

V and J are TRBV11-3 and TRBJ1-1; D remains ambiguous. The V end was cut by 1 base, the J end by 4 bases, with 7 bases between. Per germline, CDR1 SGHNT and CDR2 YENEEA. The CDR3 is made up of 13 amino acids. CDR3 protein: CASSLGVTTEAFF. The CDR3, as DNA: TGTGCCAGCAGCTTAGGAGTAACCACTGAAGCTTTCTTT.

The gene calls are TRBV5-1 and TRBJ1-3; no clear D gene. This CDR3 has 14 residues. Per the germline V gene, CDR1 is SGHRS and CDR2 is YFSETQ. V lost 3 bases and J lost 6, with 13 bases in between. This chain's CDR3 is CASSWNGDENTIYF. Written as DNA, the CDR3 is TGCGCCAGCAGCTGGAATGGGGATGAAAACACCATATATTTT.

J is TRBJ1-1 and V is TRBV4-1, with D perhaps matching TRBD1 (6 bases). This CDR3 comprises 15 residues. Deletions cut 1 base from V and 7 bases from J, with 16 bases between. Germline CDR1 and CDR2: MGHRA and YSYEKL. CDR3: CASSQAGGGTSEAFF. The CDR3 coding sequence is TGCGCCAGCAGCCAAGCTGGGGGAGGGACAAGTGAAGCTTTCTTT.

J is TRBJ2-2 and V is TRBV14, with 12 positions matching TRBD1. After removal of 4 bases from V and 4 bases from J, the junction contained 7 bases not matched to a gene. The germline V gene encodes CDR1 SGHDN and CDR2 FVKESK. The CDR3 is made up of 17 amino acids. The CDR3 sequence is CASSLGQGAKSTGELFF. CDR3 coding DNA: TGTGCCAGCAGCCTGGGACAGGGGGCAAAGTCCACCGGGGAGCTGTTTTTT.

This clone was observed once. The chain joins TRBV9 to TRBJ2-3; D is unclear. There are 14 residues in the CDR3. CDR1 is SGDLS and CDR2 is YYNGEE in the germline V gene. The ends were cut back, 1 base at V and 1 base at J, with 7 bases in the middle. The DNA of the CDR3 is TGTGCCAGCAGCGTATTGGATGGCACAGATACGCAGTATTTT. It is translated as CASSVLDGTDTQYF.

The chain joins TRBV6-5 to TRBJ1-3; 8 bases agree with TRBD1. The germline gives CDR1 MNHEY, CDR2 SVGAGI. This CDR3 is 15 amino acids long. The J segment lost 2 bases and the V segment lost 5 bases, leaving 5 bases of the junction unmatched. CDR3 DNA: TGTGCCAGCAGTCGGACAGGGAGGGCTGGAAACACCATATATTTT. It codes for CASSRTGRAGNTIYF.